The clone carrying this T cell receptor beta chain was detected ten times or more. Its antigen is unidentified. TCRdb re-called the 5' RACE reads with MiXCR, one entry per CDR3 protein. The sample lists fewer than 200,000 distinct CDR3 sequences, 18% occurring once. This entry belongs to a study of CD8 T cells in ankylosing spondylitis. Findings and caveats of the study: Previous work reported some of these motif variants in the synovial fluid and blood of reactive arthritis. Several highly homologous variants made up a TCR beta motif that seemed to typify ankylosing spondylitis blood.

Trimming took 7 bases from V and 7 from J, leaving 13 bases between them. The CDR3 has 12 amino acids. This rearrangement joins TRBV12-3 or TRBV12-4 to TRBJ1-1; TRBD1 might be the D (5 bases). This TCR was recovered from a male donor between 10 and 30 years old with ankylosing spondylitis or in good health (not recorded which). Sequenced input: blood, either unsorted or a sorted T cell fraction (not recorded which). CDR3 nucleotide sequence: TGTGCCAGCAACTCCGGGAGGGGTGAAGCTTTCTTT. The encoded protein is CASNSGRGEAFF.